This T cell receptor (beta chain) was identified in a study of T cell responses to AZD1222 COVID-19 vaccine. Data came from immunoSEQ multiplex PCR; TCRdb stores just in-frame clones and leaves some out. The sample has about 160,000 clones, approximately 90% seen once. V was clipped by 9 bases and J by 7 bases; unmatched bases: 5. The CDR3 is made up of 11 amino acids. Germline CDR1 LNHDA, CDR2 SQIVND (reference sequence). V and J are TRBV19 and TRBJ1-2; TRBD1 agrees at 7 bases. The specimen comprised peripheral blood, sampled 28 days after the second AZD1222 dose. The clonotype originates from an adult who received the AZD1222 COVID-19 vaccine. CDR3: CASQGVGGYTF. CDR3 nucleotide sequence: TGTGCCAGCCAGGGGGTTGGTGGCTACACCTTC.